This TCR beta chain was obtained from a study of shared clonotypes between healthy human individuals (dated by TCRdb to about 2020). In terms of the full investigation: Two women and a few men aged 18 to 49 years were included in the cohort. For each donor, three plates each were used for CD4 naive and CD4 memory, two plates were used for CD8 naive, and one plate was used for CD8 memory. The study deeply sequenced blood TCR repertoires of about 5 healthy adults to estimate repertoire size and the extent of clonotype sharing between individuals. To increase sequencing depth and limit assay-specific biases, TCR repertoire library preparation and sequencing were carried out by different laboratories using diverse techniques. Each donor's leukapheresis produced roughly between roughly 0.85 and 9.5 billion PBMCs.

The cysteine opens and the phenylalanine closes a CDR3 of 15 amino acids. Only CDR3 DNA remains: 45 bases, in frame from the first base. Between the V and J ends, shortened by 5 bases and 5 bases respectively, the junction contains 16 bases. CDR1 SGHAT and CDR2 FQNNGV were looked up in the germline V gene. What the authors observed across the whole study: The small number of donors limited the genetic and exposure-history diversity represented. Pairwise subsampling indicated that sequencing depth was expected to affect the degree of clonotype sharing among donors. Estimated clonotype richness was generally larger for naive than for memory subsets. Higher generation probabilities were observed for clonotypes shared by all four sorted-subset donors than for non-shared clonotypes. Even with the large sequencing depth, rarefaction of the sorted-subset datasets indicated that sequencing was incomplete. Sampling was limited to blood, and TCR repertoires in tissue likely differ from TCR repertoires in blood. Across four donors, roughly 5.4% of naive CD4, approximately 4% of naive CD8, under 2.5% of memory CD4, and 0.4% of memory CD8 clonotypes were shared.

Using the deep immunoSEQ assay, multiplex PCR amplified TCR CDR3 regions from genomic DNA. For each cell subset, the extracted genomic DNA was distributed evenly across all wells of several immunoSEQ 96-well plates, and each plate served as one replicate. For sorted subsets, around 0.2 ug of genomic DNA, equivalent to 25,000 to 35,000 T cell genomes, went into each replicate PCR. Purified libraries were quantified with a Qubit 3.0 fluorometer, sized on a Bioanalyzer 2100, and re-quantified with the KAPA Library Quantification kit. Every immunoSEQ 96-well plate was sequenced on a separate single-read 150-cycle Illumina NextSeq 550 flow cell. Regarding the original processing steps: Because the immunoSEQ output held only junctional sequences and lacked quality scores, the filtering could not match the filtering applied to full-length reads. Sequences were annotated with PyIR, a Python wrapper for IgBLAST v1.9, and V/J genes and CDR3 were assigned using IMGT germline references. Reads were removed for weak V/J assignments (E-value above 1e-6), missing CDR3, stop codons, out-of-frame junctions, or ambiguous translated residues. V3J clonotypes were defined as sequences sharing an identical inferred V gene, J gene, and CDR3 amino acid sequence. To compute the percentage overlap between repertoires, the number of shared unique clonotypes was divided by the size of the smaller repertoire. Repertoire richness was assessed with RTK rarefaction, the Chao1 estimator, and Recon v2.1 estimates of unobserved clonotypes. Generation probabilities for all TCRbeta clonotypes obtained by the gDNA method from several donors were computed using OLGA. This immuneACCESS table, as held by TCRdb, lists in-frame sequences with V and J called but not all clones. Of the missing ones, under half trace to an unresolved V gene in checked studies; the others have no known cause. The DNA gave D and trimming, while V, J and clone size come from that table. Recorded for this sample are about 2,100,000 clones; approximately 94% of them occurred a single time. The top ten hold roughly 1.8% of the sample.

In the case of this clone: It lacks a known antigen. No base-level quality is on record; no much larger clone is a single base apart.

For the CD8 naive samples, CD45RO-negative cells were positively selected for CCR7, yielding a CD45RA+CCR7+ population from which TemRA cells were excluded. The donors were healthy, HIV-negative adults who had no recently reported acute infections or vaccinations. Only Caucasian adults living in Nashville, Tennessee, USA were represented among the donors. Blood was collected by leukapheresis, and PBMCs were isolated by Ficoll-Histopaque density gradient centrifugation and then cryopreserved in liquid nitrogen vapor phase. Analytical flow cytometry was used to check the purity and quantity of each magnetically sorted T cell population. From each sorted fraction, genomic DNA was isolated and quantified by UV absorbance on a Nanodrop 2000c.

The TCR was taken from a young man in good health. Some clones in this sample may be carry-over from other donors' samples. Sequencing was performed on naive CD8+ T cells from PBMCs. This specimen's cell subset or site label, interpreted: CD45RA+CCR7+. The chain uses TRBV11-2 and TRBJ2-1; the D gene is perhaps TRBD1, on 6 matching bases. CDR3 sequence: CASSRRGGQDNEQFF. The nucleotides are TGTGCCAGCAGCCGACGTGGGGGCCAGGACAATGAGCAGTTCTTC.